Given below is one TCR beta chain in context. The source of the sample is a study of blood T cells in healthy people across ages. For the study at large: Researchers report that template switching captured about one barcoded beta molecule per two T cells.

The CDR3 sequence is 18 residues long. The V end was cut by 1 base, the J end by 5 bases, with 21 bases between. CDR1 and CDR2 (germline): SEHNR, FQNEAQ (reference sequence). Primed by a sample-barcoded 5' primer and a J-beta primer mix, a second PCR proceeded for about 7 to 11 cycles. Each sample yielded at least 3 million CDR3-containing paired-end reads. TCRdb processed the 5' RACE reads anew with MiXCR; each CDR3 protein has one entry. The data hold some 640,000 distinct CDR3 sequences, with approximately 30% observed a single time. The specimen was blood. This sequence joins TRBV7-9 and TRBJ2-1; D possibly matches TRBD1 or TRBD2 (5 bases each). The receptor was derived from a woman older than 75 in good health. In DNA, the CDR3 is TGTGCCAGCAGCTTAGAGGTGAGGGGCTCCCGCTTGAACAATGAGCAGTTCTTC. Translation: CASSLEVRGSRLNNEQFF. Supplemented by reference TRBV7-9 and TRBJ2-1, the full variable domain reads DTGVSQNPRHKITKRGQNVTFRCDPISEHNRLYWYRQTLGQGPEFLTYFQNEAQLEKSRLLSDRFSAERPKGSFSTLEIQRTEQGDSAMYLCASSLEVRGSRLNNEQFFGPGTRLTVL.